A selection of T cell receptor beta chains follows, all from one sample in a study of T cell responses to AZD1222 COVID-19 vaccine. The data were produced by immunoSEQ multiplex PCR, yet TCRdb's version contains in-frame clones alone and is incomplete. The repertoire holds 130,000 to 150,000 clones, with more than 75% as singletons. The source was peripheral blood, collected on day 0 of MenACWY control vaccination. These receptors originate from an adult in good health. CDR3s leave out the opening cysteine and the closing phenylalanine or tryptophan. The order of the fields is clone size, V gene, CDR3 protein. Size tells how often a clone was seen (once, few, many) or the class of an expanded clone, and some rows leave it out.

clone size: -
V gene: TRBV7-2
CDR3 protein: ASSLHMINWGETQY

clone size: -
V gene: TRBV7-3
CDR3 protein: ASSLTPHTDFKEQPQH

clone size: -
V gene: TRBV7-2
CDR3 protein: ASSPGSYNSPLH

clone size: -
V gene: TRBV29-1
CDR3 protein: SVSSRGTIY

clone size: -
V gene: TRBV10-1
CDR3 protein: ASSEGVRGFLYEQY

clone size: -
V gene: TRBV5-1
CDR3 protein: ASSLEGYNQPQH

clone size: -
V gene: TRBV7-8
CDR3 protein: ASSFPRGTGRGGDSYEQY

clone size: once
V gene: TRBV30
CDR3 protein: AWGTVSNQPQH

clone size: -
V gene: TRBV7-9
CDR3 protein: ASSLRGEKLF

clone size: -
V gene: TRBV18
CDR3 protein: ASSAGTGETQY

clone size: -
V gene: TRBV6-1
CDR3 protein: ASNHPGQGNTEAF

clone size: -
V gene: TRBV5-1
CDR3 protein: ASSRDRGSYEQY

clone size: few
V gene: TRBV7-9
CDR3 protein: ASSLTTKRGGELF

clone size: -
V gene: TRBV11-3
CDR3 protein: ASSLNPTAKFSTDTQY

clone size: -
V gene: TRBV6-5
CDR3 protein: ASIRQLATEAF

clone size: few
V gene: TRBV9
CDR3 protein: ASSVGTVFNEQF

clone size: -
V gene: TRBV19
CDR3 protein: ASSISGLDQPQH

clone size: -
V gene: TRBV5-1
CDR3 protein: ASSLGSGYGTEAF

clone size: -
V gene: TRBV19
CDR3 protein: ASSTYEVSGNTIY

clone size: -
V gene: TRBV5-6
CDR3 protein: ASSFRTEAF

clone size: -
V gene: TRBV23-1
CDR3 protein: ASSQSFFYEQY

clone size: few
V gene: TRBV5-1
CDR3 protein: ASSAGTTGEQY

clone size: -
V gene: TRBV6-5
CDR3 protein: ASSYNNEQF

clone size: -
V gene: TRBV5-1
CDR3 protein: ASSLGGLPPEKLF

clone size: -
V gene: TRBV18
CDR3 protein: ASSPDVTDTQY

clone size: few
V gene: TRBV7-9
CDR3 protein: ASSRSDRGPHGYT

clone size: -
V gene: TRBV10-3
CDR3 protein: AISNPGQGQETQY

clone size: -
V gene: TRBV25-1
CDR3 protein: ASTKGGRNEQF

clone size: -
V gene: TRBV4-1
CDR3 protein: ASSQEDRVVGELF

clone size: -
V gene: TRBV11-2
CDR3 protein: ASSFDGQGPTGELF

clone size: -
V gene: TRBV27
CDR3 protein: ASGRSGTQNEQF

clone size: -
V gene: TRBV19
CDR3 protein: ASTAREPLSNQPQH

clone size: -
V gene: TRBV5-4
CDR3 protein: ASSLSEISVETQY

clone size: -
V gene: TRBV29-1
CDR3 protein: SVESGGRHEQY

clone size: -
V gene: TRBV5-1
CDR3 protein: ASSLARGGGRDRTDTQY